One sample yielded the 22 T cell receptor beta chains listed below, sequenced in a study of shared clonotypes between healthy human individuals. Measured with immunoSEQ multiplex PCR; TCRdb has only the in-frame clones, and not every one. The sample yields around 2,000,000 clones, about 95% seen once. In the naive CD8 group, cells lacked CD45RO and were positively selected for CCR7, so terminally differentiated effector memory CD45RA+ cells were left out. Sequences were obtained from naive CD8+ T cells sorted from blood. These receptors were taken from a man aged 18 to 29 in good health.

The rearrangement joins TRBV19 to TRBJ2-1; 8 bases map to TRBD2. The CDR3 length is 14 residues. CDR1 and CDR2 from the germline V gene are LNHDA and SQIVND (reference sequence). Germline trimming cut 3 bases from V and 5 bases from J; bases unmatched to any gene: 3. Here the CDR3 DNA reads TGTGCCAGTAGTATCGGGGGGGTTGACAATGAGCAGTTCTTC. Its translation is CASSIGGVDNEQFF.

A note on this clone: The sample carries other DNA sequences with the same CDR3. The rearrangement links TRBV27 to TRBJ2-7; D gene unclear. Germline V gives CDR1 MNHEY, CDR2 SMNVEV (reference sequence). CDR3 length: 13 amino acids. With 3 bases removed from V and 2 bases from J, the gap between germline ends came to 8 bases. CDR3 DNA sequence: TGTGCCAGCAGTTTGGTCGGCACCTACGAGCAGTACTTC. It yields the protein CASSLVGTYEQYF.

The V call is TRBV13, the J call TRBJ1-4; 7 bases agree with TRBD1. The CDR3 spans 15 residues. V was clipped by 5 bases and J by 5 bases; unmatched bases: 8. The germline gives CDR1 PRHDT, CDR2 FYEKMQ (reference sequence). The CDR3: CASSHQGGLNEKLFF. Written as DNA, the CDR3 is TGTGCCAGCAGCCATCAAGGGGGCCTCAATGAAAAACTGTTTTTT.

This chain links TRBV11-2 with TRBJ2-6; 8 bases are a match to TRBD1. CDR3 length: 17 residues. CDR1 is SGHAT and CDR2 is FQNNGV in the germline V gene. V trimming: 5 bases; J trimming: 0 bases; junction bases outside the gene matches: 6. CDR3 sequence (DNA): TGTGCCAGCAGCGCACAGGGGGAGTACTCTGGGGCCAACGTCCTGACTTTC. The encoded protein is CASSAQGEYSGANVLTF.

This chain joins TRBV29-1 and TRBJ2-7; perhaps TRBD1 as D (6 bases). V lost 1 base and J 3 bases, leaving 13 bases between the germline ends. The CDR3 extends over 14 amino acids. Germline V gives CDR1 SQVTM, CDR2 ANQGSEA. The CDR3 nucleotides read TGCAGCGTTGAAGGGACAGACGACTTCTACGAGCAGTACTTC. It yields the protein CSVEGTDDFYEQYF.

The CDR3 DNA follows: TGTGCCAGCAGCTTGGCTATGGGACAGAAGCTGTATGGCTACACCTTC. Its translation is CASSLAMGQKLYGYTF. The chain links TRBV5-6 to TRBJ1-2; 7 positions agree with TRBD1. Germline V gene data show CDR1 as SGHDT and CDR2 as YYEEEE. This CDR3 spans 16 amino acids. The ends lost 0 bases at V and 5 bases at J; junction bases unmatched: 10.

This sequence joins TRBV27 and TRBJ2-2; D is possibly TRBD1 or TRBD2 (6 bases each). CDR1 and CDR2 (germline): MNHEY, SMNVEV (reference sequence). The CDR3 is 18 residues long. Trimming pared 6 bases from V and 1 base from J, leaving 21 bases between. The CDR3 reads CASSPLIGGPRNTGELFF. The CDR3, as DNA: TGTGCCAGCAGCCCCCTAATCGGGGGCCCGCGGAACACCGGGGAGCTGTTTTTT.

This chain connects TRBV4-1 to TRBJ2-5, with D possibly called TRBD1 or TRBD2 (5 bases each). This CDR3 spans 15 amino acids. V was clipped by 0 bases and J by 7 bases, with 15 bases between them. Looked up from germline, CDR1 is MGHRA and CDR2 is YSYEKL. The DNA for the CDR3 is TGCGCCAGCAGCCAAGAGAAGGGTCTGAGGGGGACCCAGTACTTC. This encodes CASSQEKGLRGTQYF.

The chain employs TRBV27 and TRBJ1-1; 8 bases fit TRBD1. This CDR3 contains 15 residues. The trim removed 6 bases at V and 5 bases at J, leaving 11 bases unmatched. CDR1 MNHEY and CDR2 SMNVEV come from the germline V gene (reference sequence). CDR3 coding DNA: TGTGCCAGCAGCTTAAAAACAGGGGGGGGGACTGAAGCTTTCTTT. This gives the protein CASSLKTGGGTEAFF.

The gene calls are TRBV7-2 and TRBJ2-7, with D perhaps matching TRBD2 (6 bases). V was pared by 6 bases and J by 0 bases, with 15 bases between. The germline CDR1 and CDR2 sequences are SGHTA and FQGNSA. The CDR3 runs 15 residues. The CDR3 DNA reads TGTGCCAGCAGTCTAAGCCGGCGGGACTCCTACGAGCAGTACTTC. Its protein product is CASSLSRRDSYEQYF.

This chain links TRBV5-1 with TRBJ2-5; maybe TRBD2 (5 bases). V lost 2 bases to trimming and J lost 1 base, with 21 bases between them. CDR3 length: 18 amino acids. Germline CDR1 is SGHRS and CDR2 is YFSETQ. DNA of the CDR3: TGCGCCAGCAGCTTCCCGTTTCTAGCAGCCATTCCCCAAGAGACCCAGTACTTC. This gives the protein CASSFPFLAAIPQETQYF.

This chain connects TRBV15 to TRBJ2-2, with D unresolved. Per germline, CDR1 LNHNV and CDR2 YYDKDF (reference sequence). With 5 bases removed from V and 0 bases from J, the gap between germline ends came to 13 bases. This CDR3 region has 16 residues. The DNA of the CDR3 is TGTGCCACCAGCCTTGAGGCGGTCGCGAACACCGGGGAGCTGTTTTTT. Its protein product is CATSLEAVANTGELFF.

This clone was seen more than once but under ten times. The chain uses TRBV5-4 and TRBJ1-1; D unclear. V lost 2 bases and J lost 1, with 3 bases in between. The CDR3 sequence is 12 residues long. CDR1 is SGHNT and CDR2 is YYREEE in the germline V gene (reference sequence). Here the CDR3 reads CASSFENTEAFF. The CDR3 DNA sequence: TGTGCCAGCAGCTTTGAGAACACTGAAGCTTTCTTT. Combining the CDR3 with reference TRBV5-4 and TRBJ1-1 gives the whole variable domain ETGVTQSPTHLIKTRGQQVTLRCSSQSGHNTVSWYQQALGQGPQFIFQYYREEENGRGNFPPRFSGLQFPNYSSELNVNALELDDSALYLCASSFENTEAFFGQGTRLTVV.

The chain carries TRBV7-8 and TRBJ1-4, with no clear D. Trimming stripped 2 bases from V and 6 bases from J, with 13 bases between. CDR1 and CDR2 from the germline V gene are SGHVS and FQNEAQ. The CDR3 loop spans 15 amino acids. CDR3 region: CASSLQKARDEKLFF. The CDR3 coding sequence is TGTGCCAGCAGCTTACAAAAGGCGCGGGATGAAAAACTGTTTTTT.

The J gene is TRBJ2-7, the V gene TRBV2, with TRBD1 matching 10 bases. The CDR3 covers 14 residues. The germline V gene encodes CDR1 SNHLY and CDR2 FYNNEI. J was trimmed by 3 bases and V by 4 bases; bases with no gene match: 3. The CDR3 DNA sequence: TGTGCCAGCAGTGGGACAGGGGGAAACTACGAGCAGTACTTC. It yields the protein CASSGTGGNYEQYF.

This clone appeared once. The chain is built from TRBV7-8 and TRBJ2-7, with a tentative D call TRBD1 (5 bases). The CDR3 spans 13 residues. Between the trimmed V and J ends, which lost 1 base and 4 bases, there was a span of 8 bases. The V gene's germline CDR1 is SGHVS and CDR2 FQNEAQ. The CDR3 sequence is CASSLEPGYEQYF. CDR3 DNA: TGTGCCAGCAGCTTAGAGCCAGGGTACGAGCAGTACTTC.

The CDR3 protein is CASSDDKDPNSPLHF. The CDR3 nucleotides read TGTGCCAGCAGCGACGATAAGGACCCTAATTCACCCCTCCACTTT. This chain connects TRBV5-6 to TRBJ1-6, with D unclear. This CDR3 is 15 amino acids long. V shed 4 bases and J shed 6 bases, with 14 bases lying between them. CDR1 and CDR2 (germline): SGHDT, YYEEEE.

The CDR3 reads CASSLALSETQYF. Written as DNA, the CDR3 is TGTGCCAGCAGCTTAGCACTGTCGGAGACCCAGTACTTC. The chain couples TRBV7-9 to TRBJ2-5; D unclear. Germline loops: CDR1 SEHNR, CDR2 FQNEAQ (reference sequence). V lost 0 bases to trimming and J lost 5 bases, with 7 bases between them. This CDR3 contains 13 residues.

This chain uses TRBV7-9 with TRBJ2-5; 7 nucleotides line up with TRBD2. This CDR3 comprises 16 residues. Trimming took 4 bases from V and 1 from J; bases not matched to a gene: 9. Germline values: CDR1 SEHNR, CDR2 FQNEAQ (reference sequence). DNA of the CDR3: TGTGCCAGCAGCTCGCTCCTCGGGGGGACCCAAGAGACCCAGTACTTC. Translating gives CASSSLLGGTQETQYF.

The chain carries TRBV28 and TRBJ1-5; perhaps TRBD1 as D (5 bases). The CDR3 is made up of 16 amino acids. Germline CDR1 reads MDHEN; CDR2 reads SYDVKM. The V end was cut by 4 bases, the J end by 0 bases, with 13 bases between. The CDR3 spells CASSSQRQYSNQPQHF. CDR3 coding DNA: TGTGCCAGCAGTTCTCAAAGACAGTATAGCAATCAGCCCCAGCATTTT.

This chain connects TRBV29-1 to TRBJ2-7; 7 bases line up with TRBD2. CDR3 length: 14 residues. V lost 4 bases, J lost 0 bases, and 6 bases stayed unmatched. The V gene's germline CDR1 is SQVTM and CDR2 ANQGSEA. CDR3 nucleotide sequence: TGCAGCGTTGCGTCACTAGCGAACTCCTACGAGCAGTACTTC. Protein sequence: CSVASLANSYEQYF.

The chain joins TRBV27 to TRBJ2-7, with 11 bases aligning to TRBD2. The V gene's germline CDR1 is MNHEY and CDR2 SMNVEV (reference sequence). This CDR3 contains 12 residues. CDR3 sequence reads: CVTSGTTYEQYF. In nucleotides, the CDR3 is TGTGTGACTAGCGGGACTACCTACGAGCAGTACTTC.